The clone carrying this T cell receptor (beta chain) has only a few counts. One entry per CDR3 protein, called by TCRdb with MiXCR from the reads. Of roughly 180,000 distinct CDR3 sequences listed, about 18% are singletons. These data are taken from a study of T cell repertoires in cytomegalovirus infection. CDR1 is SGHVS and CDR2 is FNYEAQ in the germline V gene. V was cut by 1 base and J by 7 bases, with 4 bases left in between. The CDR3 covers 12 residues. The V call is TRBV7-6, the J call TRBJ1-4; D ambiguous. The sequence was obtained from a human donor in good health (CMV status not recorded). Some clones in this sample may be carry-over from other donors' samples. The material sequenced was CD8+ T cells from PBMCs. The CDR3 loop reads CASSLESEKLFF. CDR3 sequence (DNA): TGTGCCAGCAGCTTAGAGAGTGAAAAACTGTTTTTT.